These T cell receptor beta chains were read from a single sample in a study of CXCR3-negative and CXCR3-positive naive CD8 T cells. TCRdb re-called the 5' RACE reads and catalogs CDR3 proteins one per entry, DNA excluded. Its listing shows tens of thousands of distinct CDR3 sequences. Sequenced sample: naive CXCR3+ CD8+ T cells from blood. These TCRs come from a human donor in good health. Some clones in this sample may be carry-over from other donors' samples. CDR3s include the opening cysteine and the closing phenylalanine or tryptophan. The order of the fields is J gene, V gene, CDR3 protein.

TRBJ2-7	TRBV4-3	CASSQSTGSSYEQYF
TRBJ1-6	TRBV20-1	CSARGVRLTNSPLHF
TRBJ2-5	TRBV14	CASSQGYQETQYF
TRBJ2-1	TRBV7-2	CASSLGGMSEQFF
TRBJ2-7	TRBV28	CASTPGAGGLARYEQYF
TRBJ2-7	TRBV5-1	CASSTGTGRIEQYF
TRBJ2-1	TRBV29-1	CSGYPLAGEHGNEQFF
TRBJ2-3	TRBV29-1	CSVEDLPHTQYF
TRBJ1-1	TRBV3-1	CASSQMAGKDTEAFF
TRBJ2-3	TRBV4-1	CATTGVDDTQYF
TRBJ2-3	TRBV6-5	CASSYSLIPLAGGTTDTQYF
TRBJ2-1	TRBV19	CASSPGGAGSYNEQFF
TRBJ2-1	TRBV19	CASKPPGTGGPYEQFF
TRBJ2-3	TRBV4-1	CASSQGDRFFTDTQYF
TRBJ2-7	TRBV7-2	CASSLGQGIYEQYF
TRBJ2-3	TRBV5-6	CASSSARLPKSTDTQYF
TRBJ2-7	TRBV5-1	CASSQTSGIVYEQYF
TRBJ2-3	TRBV28	CASSSHDRGRSDTQYF
TRBJ1-4	TRBV6-6	CASSYGTNEKLFF
TRBJ1-2	TRBV29-1	CSAGTDSGDGYTF
TRBJ1-2	TRBV3-1	CASSQGQGNGYTF
TRBJ1-6	TRBV5-1	CASSLTSGGTSPLHF
TRBJ1-4	TRBV15	CATSRDRTTNEKLFF
TRBJ2-2	TRBV4-1	CASSPSGQTTGELFF
TRBJ2-3	TRBV29-1	CSVDYGRDGDTQYF
TRBJ1-6	TRBV3-1	CASIQDPGTDSPLHF
TRBJ2-5	TRBV7-6	CASSSSFRGGKETQYF
TRBJ1-5	TRBV19	CASSTGNQPQHF
TRBJ2-5	TRBV14	CASSPLQGVVEETQYF
TRBJ2-5	TRBV5-1	CASSLMSGKTQYF
TRBJ1-1	TRBV25-1	CASSEGGTEAFF
TRBJ1-1	TRBV6-5	CASRPSGTEAFF
TRBJ2-3	TRBV7-2	CASSFRESDTQYF
TRBJ2-3	TRBV7-2	CASSFPADNTDTQYF
TRBJ2-1	TRBV25-1	CASSPSGGAGEQFF
TRBJ2-7	TRBV18	CASSPGSGRASYEQYF
TRBJ2-7	TRBV5-5	CASSFVSGRQEQYF
TRBJ2-7	TRBV7-2	CASSPGNPYEQYF
TRBJ2-1	TRBV7-2	CASSLGGSGYNEQFF
TRBJ1-1	TRBV5-1	CASSLGWGASMNTEAFF
TRBJ2-2	TRBV6-5	CASSWLAEITGELFF